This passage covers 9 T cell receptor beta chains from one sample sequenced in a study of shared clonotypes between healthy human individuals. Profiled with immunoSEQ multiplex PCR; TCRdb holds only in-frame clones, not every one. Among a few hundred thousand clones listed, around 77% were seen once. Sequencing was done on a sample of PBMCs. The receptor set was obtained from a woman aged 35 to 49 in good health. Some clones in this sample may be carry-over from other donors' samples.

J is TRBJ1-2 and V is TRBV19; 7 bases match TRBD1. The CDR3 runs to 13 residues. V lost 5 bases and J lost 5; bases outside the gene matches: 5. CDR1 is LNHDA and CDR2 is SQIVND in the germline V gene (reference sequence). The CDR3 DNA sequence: TGTGCCAGTAGTGGGACAGCACAGTATGGCTACACCTTC. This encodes CASSGTAQYGYTF.

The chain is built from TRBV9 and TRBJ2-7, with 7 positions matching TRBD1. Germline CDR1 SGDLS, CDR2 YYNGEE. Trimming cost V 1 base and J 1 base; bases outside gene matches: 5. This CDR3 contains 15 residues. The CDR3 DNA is TGTGCCAGCAGCGTATCCCGGGACAGATCCTACGAGCAGTACTTC. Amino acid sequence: CASSVSRDRSYEQYF.

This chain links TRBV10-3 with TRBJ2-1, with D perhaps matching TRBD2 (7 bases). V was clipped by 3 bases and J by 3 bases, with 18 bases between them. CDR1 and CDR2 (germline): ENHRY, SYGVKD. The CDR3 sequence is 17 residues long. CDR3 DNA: TGTGCCATCAGTGAATCCGCTAGCGGAGGGGGCTACAATGAGCAGTTCTTC. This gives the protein CAISESASGGGYNEQFF.

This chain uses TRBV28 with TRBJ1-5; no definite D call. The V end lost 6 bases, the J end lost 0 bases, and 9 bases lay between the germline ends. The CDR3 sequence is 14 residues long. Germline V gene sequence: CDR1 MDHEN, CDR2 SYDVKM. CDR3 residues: CASSTHDSNQPQHF. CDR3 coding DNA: TGTGCCAGCAGCACCCACGATAGCAATCAGCCCCAGCATTTT. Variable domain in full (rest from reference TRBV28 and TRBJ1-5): DVKVTQSSRYLVKRTGEKVFLECVQDMDHENMFWYRQDPGLGLRLIYFSYDVKMKEKGDIPEGYSVSREKKERFSLILESASTNQTSMYLCASSTHDSNQPQHFGDGTRLSIL.

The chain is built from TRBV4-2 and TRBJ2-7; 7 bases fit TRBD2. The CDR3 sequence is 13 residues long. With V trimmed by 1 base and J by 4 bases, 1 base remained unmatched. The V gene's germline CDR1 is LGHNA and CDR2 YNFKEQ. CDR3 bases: TGTGCCAGCAGCCAAGGGGGGGGATACGAGCAGTACTTC. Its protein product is CASSQGGGYEQYF.

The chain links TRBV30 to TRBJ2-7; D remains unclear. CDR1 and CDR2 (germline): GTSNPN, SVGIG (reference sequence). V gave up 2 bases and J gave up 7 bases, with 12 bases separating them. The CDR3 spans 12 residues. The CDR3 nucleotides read TGTGCCTGGAGTAGGTCGGATCCGGAGCAGTACTTC. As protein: CAWSRSDPEQYF.

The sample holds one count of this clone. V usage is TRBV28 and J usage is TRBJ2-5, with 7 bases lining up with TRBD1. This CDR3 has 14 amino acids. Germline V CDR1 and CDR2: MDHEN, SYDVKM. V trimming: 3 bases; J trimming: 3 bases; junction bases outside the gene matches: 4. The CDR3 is CASSFMTGKETQYF. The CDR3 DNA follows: TGTGCCAGCAGTTTCATGACAGGGAAAGAGACCCAGTACTTC.

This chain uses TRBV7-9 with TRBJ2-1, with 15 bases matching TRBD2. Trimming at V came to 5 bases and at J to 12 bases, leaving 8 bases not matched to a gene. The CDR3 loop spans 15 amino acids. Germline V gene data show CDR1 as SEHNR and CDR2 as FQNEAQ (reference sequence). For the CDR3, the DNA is TGTGCCAGCAGCGTGAAAGGACTAGCGGGAGGGCGGCAGTTCTTC. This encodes CASSVKGLAGGRQFF.

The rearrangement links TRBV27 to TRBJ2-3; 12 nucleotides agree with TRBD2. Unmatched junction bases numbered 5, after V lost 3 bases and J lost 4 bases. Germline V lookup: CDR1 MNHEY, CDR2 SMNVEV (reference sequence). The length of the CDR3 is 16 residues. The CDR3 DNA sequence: TGTGCCAGCAGTTTTCGTCTAGCGGGAGGGGCAGATACGCAGTATTTT. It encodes CASSFRLAGGADTQYF.